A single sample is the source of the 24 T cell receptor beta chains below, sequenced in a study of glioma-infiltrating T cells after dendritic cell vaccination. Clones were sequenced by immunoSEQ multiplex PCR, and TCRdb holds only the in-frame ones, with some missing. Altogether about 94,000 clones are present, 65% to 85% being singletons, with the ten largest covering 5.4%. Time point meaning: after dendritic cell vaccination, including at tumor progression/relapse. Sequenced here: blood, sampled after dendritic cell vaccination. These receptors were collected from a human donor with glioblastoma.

CDR3 DNA sequence: TGTGCCAGCTCACCCCCAGGACAGCCGAACACTGAAGCTTTCTTT. It specifies CASSPPGQPNTEAFF. The chain combines TRBV18 with TRBJ1-1, with D possibly being TRBD1 (6 bases). Trimming cost V 3 bases and J 1 base, with 12 bases left between them. The CDR3 covers 15 residues. CDR1 and CDR2 from the germline V gene are KGHSH and LQKENI.

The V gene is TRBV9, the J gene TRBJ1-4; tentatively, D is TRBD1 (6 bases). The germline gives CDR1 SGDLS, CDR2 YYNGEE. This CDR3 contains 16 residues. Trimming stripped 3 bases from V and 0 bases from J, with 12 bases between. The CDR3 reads CASSATGGATNEKLFF. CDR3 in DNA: TGTGCCAGCAGCGCGACAGGTGGGGCAACTAATGAAAAACTGTTTTTT.

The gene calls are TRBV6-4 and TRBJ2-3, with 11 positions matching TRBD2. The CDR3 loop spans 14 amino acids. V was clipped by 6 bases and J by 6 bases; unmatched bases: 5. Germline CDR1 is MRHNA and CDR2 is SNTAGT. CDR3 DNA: TGTGCCAGCAGGCCGACTAGCGGGGTCGATACGCAGTATTTT. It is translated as CASRPTSGVDTQYF.

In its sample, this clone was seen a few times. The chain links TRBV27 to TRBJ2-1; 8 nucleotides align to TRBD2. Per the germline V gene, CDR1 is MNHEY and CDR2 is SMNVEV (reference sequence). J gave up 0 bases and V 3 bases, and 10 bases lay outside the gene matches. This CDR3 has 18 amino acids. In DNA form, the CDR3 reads TGTGCCAGCAGTTTGATCGGGAGGGAGGGAAGCTCCTACAATGAGCAGTTCTTC. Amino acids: CASSLIGREGSSYNEQFF.

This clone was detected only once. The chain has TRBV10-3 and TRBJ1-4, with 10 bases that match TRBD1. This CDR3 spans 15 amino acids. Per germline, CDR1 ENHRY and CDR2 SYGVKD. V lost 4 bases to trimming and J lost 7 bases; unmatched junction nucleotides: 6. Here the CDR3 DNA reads TGTGCCATCAGTGCTCGGACAGGGGGAGGTGAAAAACTGTTTTTT. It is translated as CAISARTGGGEKLFF.

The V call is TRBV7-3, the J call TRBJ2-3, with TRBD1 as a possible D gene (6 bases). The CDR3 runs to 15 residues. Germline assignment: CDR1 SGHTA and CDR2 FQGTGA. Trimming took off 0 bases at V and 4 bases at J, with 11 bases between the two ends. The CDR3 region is CASSLTRGWADTQYF. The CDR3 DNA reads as TGTGCCAGCAGCTTAACGAGGGGGTGGGCAGATACGCAGTATTTT.

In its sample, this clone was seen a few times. The CDR3 sequence: CASSDRRGLGGYTF. In DNA, the CDR3 is TGTGCCAGCAGCGACCGTAGGGGGCTCGGTGGCTACACCTTC. The gene calls are TRBV5-8 and TRBJ1-2; 7 bases are a match to TRBD1. There are 14 residues in the CDR3. The trim removed 4 bases at V and 7 bases at J, leaving 10 bases unmatched. Germline lookup yields CDR1 SGHTS and CDR2 YDEGEE.

As DNA, the CDR3 is TGTGCCAGCAGCGACTCTACAGGGGTAAGGCGAGGCTACACCTTC. This sequence encodes CASSDSTGVRRGYTF. The J gene is TRBJ1-2, the V gene TRBV5-8; 7 nucleotides line up with TRBD1. J lost 8 bases, V lost 4 bases, and 14 bases had no gene match. CDR1 is SGHTS and CDR2 is YDEGEE in the germline V gene. This CDR3 has 15 amino acids.

This CDR3 is CASSPTTGGHPYNEQFF. The DNA of the CDR3 is TGTGCCAGCAGCCCCACGACAGGGGGCCACCCCTACAATGAGCAGTTCTTC. The chain combines TRBV9 with TRBJ2-1; 10 positions agree with TRBD1. CDR1 SGDLS and CDR2 YYNGEE come from the germline V gene. CDR3 length: 17 residues. The V and J ends lost 4 bases and 2 bases, in that order; junction bases with no gene match: 9.

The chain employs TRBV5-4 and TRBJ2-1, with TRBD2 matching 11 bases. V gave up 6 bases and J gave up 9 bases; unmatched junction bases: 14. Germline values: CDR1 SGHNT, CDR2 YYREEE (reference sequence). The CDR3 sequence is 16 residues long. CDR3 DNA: TGTGCCAGCACCCATGGACCTAGCGGGGGGATGATTGAGCAGTTCTTC. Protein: CASTHGPSGGMIEQFF.

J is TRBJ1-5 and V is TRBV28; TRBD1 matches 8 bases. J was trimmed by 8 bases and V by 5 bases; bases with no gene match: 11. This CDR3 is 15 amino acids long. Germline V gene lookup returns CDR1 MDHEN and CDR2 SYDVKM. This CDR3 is CASSLGTGGVEPQHF. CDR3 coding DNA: TGTGCCAGCAGTCTGGGGACAGGAGGGGTAGAGCCCCAGCATTTT.

CDR3 DNA sequence: TGTGCCAGCAGCCAAGACGTCGGGGGACTGCCGAACACTGAAGCTTTCTTT. It is translated as CASSQDVGGLPNTEAFF. This rearrangement joins TRBV4-2 to TRBJ1-1, with D maybe TRBD1 (5 bases). This CDR3 contains 17 residues. Germline assignment: CDR1 LGHNA and CDR2 YNFKEQ. The V end lost 0 bases, the J end lost 1 base, and 15 bases lay between the germline ends.

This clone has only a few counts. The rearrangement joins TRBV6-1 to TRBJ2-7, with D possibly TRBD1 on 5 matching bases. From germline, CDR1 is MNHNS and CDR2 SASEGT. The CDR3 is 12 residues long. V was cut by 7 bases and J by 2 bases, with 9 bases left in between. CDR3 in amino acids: CASNGAPYEQYF. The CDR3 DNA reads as TGTGCCAGCAATGGGGCTCCCTACGAGCAGTACTTC.

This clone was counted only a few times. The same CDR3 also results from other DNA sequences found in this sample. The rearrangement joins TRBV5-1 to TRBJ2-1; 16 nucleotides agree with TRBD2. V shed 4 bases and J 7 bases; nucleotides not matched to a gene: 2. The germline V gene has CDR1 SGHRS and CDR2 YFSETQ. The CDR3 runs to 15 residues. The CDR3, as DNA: TGCGCCAGCAGCCCGGGACTAGCGGGAGGGAATGAGCAGTTCTTC. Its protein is CASSPGLAGGNEQFF. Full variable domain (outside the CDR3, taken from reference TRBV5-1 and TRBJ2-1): KAGVTQTPRYLIKTRGQQVTLSCSPISGHRSVSWYQQTPGQGLQFLFEYFSETQRNKGNFPGRFSGRQFSNSRSEMNVSTLELGDSALYLCASSPGLAGGNEQFFGPGTRLTVL.

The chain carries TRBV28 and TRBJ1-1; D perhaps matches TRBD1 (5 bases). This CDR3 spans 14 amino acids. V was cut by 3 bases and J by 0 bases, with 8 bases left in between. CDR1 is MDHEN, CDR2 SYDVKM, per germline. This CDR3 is CASSFDSVNTEAFF. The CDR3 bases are TGTGCCAGCAGTTTTGACAGCGTGAACACTGAAGCTTTCTTT.

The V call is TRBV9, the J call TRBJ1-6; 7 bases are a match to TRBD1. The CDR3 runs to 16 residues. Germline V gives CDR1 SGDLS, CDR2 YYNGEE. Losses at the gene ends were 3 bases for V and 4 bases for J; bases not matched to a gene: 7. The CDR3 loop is CASSAQGSGYNSPLHF. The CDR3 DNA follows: TGTGCCAGCAGCGCACAGGGGAGTGGGTATAATTCACCCCTCCACTTT.

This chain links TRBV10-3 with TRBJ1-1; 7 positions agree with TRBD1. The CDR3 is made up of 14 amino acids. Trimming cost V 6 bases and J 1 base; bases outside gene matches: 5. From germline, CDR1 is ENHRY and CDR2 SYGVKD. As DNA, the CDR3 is TGTGCCATCAGGGCCGGGACAGCGAACACTGAAGCTTTCTTT. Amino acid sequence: CAIRAGTANTEAFF.

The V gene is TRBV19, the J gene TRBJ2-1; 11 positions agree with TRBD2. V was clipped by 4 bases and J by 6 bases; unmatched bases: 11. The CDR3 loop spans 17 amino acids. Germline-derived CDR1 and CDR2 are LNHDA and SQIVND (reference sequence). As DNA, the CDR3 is TGTGCCAGTAGTACCCCCCAACTAGCGGGAGTCATCAATGAGCAGTTCTTC. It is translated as CASSTPQLAGVINEQFF.

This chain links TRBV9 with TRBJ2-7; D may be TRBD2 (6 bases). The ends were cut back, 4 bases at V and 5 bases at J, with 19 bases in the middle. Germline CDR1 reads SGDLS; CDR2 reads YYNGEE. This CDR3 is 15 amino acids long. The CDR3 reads CASSSERATRDEQYF. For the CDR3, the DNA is TGTGCCAGCAGCTCTGAGCGGGCGACACGGGACGAGCAGTACTTC.

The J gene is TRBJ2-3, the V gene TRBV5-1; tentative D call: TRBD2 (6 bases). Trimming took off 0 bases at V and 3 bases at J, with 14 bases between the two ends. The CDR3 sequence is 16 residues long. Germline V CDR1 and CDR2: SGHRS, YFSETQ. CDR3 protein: CASSLVLGGTTDTQYF. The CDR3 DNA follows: TGCGCCAGCAGCTTGGTCCTGGGGGGTACAACAGATACGCAGTATTTT. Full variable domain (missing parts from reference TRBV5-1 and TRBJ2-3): KAGVTQTPRYLIKTRGQQVTLSCSPISGHRSVSWYQQTPGQGLQFLFEYFSETQRNKGNFPGRFSGRQFSNSRSEMNVSTLELGDSALYLCASSLVLGGTTDTQYFGPGTRLTVL.

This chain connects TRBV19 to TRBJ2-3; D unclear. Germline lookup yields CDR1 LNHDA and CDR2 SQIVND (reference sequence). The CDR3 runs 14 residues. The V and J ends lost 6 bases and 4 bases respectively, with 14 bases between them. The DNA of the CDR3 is TGTGCCAGTAGGTCCATTTGGTGGCCAGATACGCAGTATTTT. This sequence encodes CASRSIWWPDTQYF.

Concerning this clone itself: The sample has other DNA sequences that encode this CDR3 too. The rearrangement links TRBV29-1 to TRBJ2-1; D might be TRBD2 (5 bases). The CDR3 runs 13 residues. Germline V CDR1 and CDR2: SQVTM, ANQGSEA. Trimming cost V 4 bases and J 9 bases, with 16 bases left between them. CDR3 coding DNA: TGCAGCGTTGGCGGACTGGAGATCGTTGAGCAGTTCTTC. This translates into CSVGGLEIVEQFF.

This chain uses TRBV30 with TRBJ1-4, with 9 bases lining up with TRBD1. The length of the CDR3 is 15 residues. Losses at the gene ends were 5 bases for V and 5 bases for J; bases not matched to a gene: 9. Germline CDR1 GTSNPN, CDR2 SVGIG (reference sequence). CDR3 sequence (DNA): TGTGCCTGGCAACCCCTAGGACAGGGGAATGAAAAACTGTTTTTT. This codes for CAWQPLGQGNEKLFF.

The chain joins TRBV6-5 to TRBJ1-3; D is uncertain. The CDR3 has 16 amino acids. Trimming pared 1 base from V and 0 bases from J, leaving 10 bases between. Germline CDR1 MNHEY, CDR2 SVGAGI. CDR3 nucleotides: TGTGCCAGCAGTTACTTGCACGTTAGCTCTGGAAACACCATATATTTT. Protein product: CASSYLHVSSGNTIYF.